This T cell receptor (beta chain) came from a study of blood T cell repertoires in COVID-19. For the study at large: The origin of the acute and convalescent COVID-19 samples was the United States, Italy and Spain.

Produced via immunoSEQ multiplex PCR; TCRdb's table is partial and in-frame only. The repertoire includes fewer than 150,000 clones, over 75% of them detected once, and roughly 2.9% sits in the top ten. The germline gives CDR1 SGHAT, CDR2 FQNNGV. The junction had 4 bases not matched to a gene; V was cut back by 5 bases and J by 1 base. The CDR3 sequence is 15 residues long. The chain recombines TRBV11-2 with TRBJ2-1; 8 bases align to TRBD1. The clonotype comes from a man aged 45-60 years with acute or convalescent COVID-19. What was sequenced was peripheral blood. CDR3 DNA: TGTGCCAGCAGCCCAGACAGGGGTTCCTACAATGAGCAGTTCTTC. Amino acids: CASSPDRGSYNEQFF.